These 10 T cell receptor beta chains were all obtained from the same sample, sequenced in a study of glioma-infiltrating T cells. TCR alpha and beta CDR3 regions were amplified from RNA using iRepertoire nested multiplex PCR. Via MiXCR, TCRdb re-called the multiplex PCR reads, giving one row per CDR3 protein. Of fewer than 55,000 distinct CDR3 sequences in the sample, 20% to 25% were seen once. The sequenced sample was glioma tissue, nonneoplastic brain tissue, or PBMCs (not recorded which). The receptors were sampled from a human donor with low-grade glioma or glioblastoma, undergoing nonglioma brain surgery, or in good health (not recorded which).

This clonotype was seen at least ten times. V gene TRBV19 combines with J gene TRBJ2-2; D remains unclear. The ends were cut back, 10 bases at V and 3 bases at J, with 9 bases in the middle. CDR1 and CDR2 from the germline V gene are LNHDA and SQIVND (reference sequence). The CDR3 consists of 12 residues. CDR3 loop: CATLGDTGELFF. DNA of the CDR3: TGTGCCACTTTGGGCGACACCGGGGAGCTGTTTTTT.

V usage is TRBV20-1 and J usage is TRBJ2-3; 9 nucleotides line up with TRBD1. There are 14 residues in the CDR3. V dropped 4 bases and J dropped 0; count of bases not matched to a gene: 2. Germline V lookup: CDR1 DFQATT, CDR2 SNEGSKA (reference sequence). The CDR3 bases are TGCAGTGCTACGGGGACAGGGAGCACAGATACGCAGTATTTT. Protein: CSATGTGSTDTQYF.

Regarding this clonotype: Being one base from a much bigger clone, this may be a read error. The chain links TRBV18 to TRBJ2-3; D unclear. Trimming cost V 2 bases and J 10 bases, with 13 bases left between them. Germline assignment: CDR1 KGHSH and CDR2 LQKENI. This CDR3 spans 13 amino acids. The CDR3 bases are TGTGCCAGCTCACCAGGGTCGGACGATGCGCAGTATTTT. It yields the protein CASSPGSDDAQYF.

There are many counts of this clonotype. The CDR3 bases are TGCGCCAGCAGCTTGGATGGGAACGGGGGGCAGTTCTTC. Residues: CASSLDGNGGQFF. The chain uses TRBV5-1 and TRBJ2-1, with TRBD2 as a possible D gene (6 bases). Trimming shortened V by 0 bases and J by 12 bases, and 13 bases separated the two germline ends. This CDR3 has 13 residues. Germline CDR1 SGHRS, CDR2 YFSETQ.

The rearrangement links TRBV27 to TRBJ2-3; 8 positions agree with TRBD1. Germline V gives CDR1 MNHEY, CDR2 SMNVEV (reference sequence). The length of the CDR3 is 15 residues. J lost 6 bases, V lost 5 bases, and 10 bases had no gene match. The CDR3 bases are TGTGCCAGCAGTGCTACGACAGGGGCGGCTGATACGCAGTATTTT. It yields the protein CASSATTGAADTQYF.

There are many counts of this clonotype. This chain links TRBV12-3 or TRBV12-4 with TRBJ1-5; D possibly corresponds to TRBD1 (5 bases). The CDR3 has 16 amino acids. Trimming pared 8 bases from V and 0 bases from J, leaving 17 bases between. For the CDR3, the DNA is TGTGCCAGCGGCCGGGACGGAGACTATAGCAATCAGCCCCAGCATTTT. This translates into CASGRDGDYSNQPQHF.

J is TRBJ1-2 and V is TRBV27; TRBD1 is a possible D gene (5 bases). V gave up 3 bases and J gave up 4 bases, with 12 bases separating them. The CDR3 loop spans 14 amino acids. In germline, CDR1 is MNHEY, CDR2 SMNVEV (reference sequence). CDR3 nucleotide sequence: TGTGCCAGCAGTTTGCGGTCAGGGAGCTATGGCTACACCTTC. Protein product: CASSLRSGSYGYTF.

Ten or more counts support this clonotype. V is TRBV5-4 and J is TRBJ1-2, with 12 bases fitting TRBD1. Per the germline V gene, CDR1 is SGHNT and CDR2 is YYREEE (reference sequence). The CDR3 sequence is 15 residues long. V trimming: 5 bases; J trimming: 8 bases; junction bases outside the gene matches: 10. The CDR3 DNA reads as TGTGCCAGCAGTCGGACGGGACAGGGGGCGGGCGGCTACACCTTC. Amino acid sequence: CASSRTGQGAGGYTF.

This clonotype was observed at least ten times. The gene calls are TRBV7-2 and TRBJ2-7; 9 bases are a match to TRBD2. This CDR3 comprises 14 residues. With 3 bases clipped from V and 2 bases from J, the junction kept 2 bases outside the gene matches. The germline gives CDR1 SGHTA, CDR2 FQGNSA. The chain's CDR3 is CASSLGLATYEQYF. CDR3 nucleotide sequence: TGTGCCAGCAGCTTGGGACTAGCAACCTACGAGCAGTACTTC.

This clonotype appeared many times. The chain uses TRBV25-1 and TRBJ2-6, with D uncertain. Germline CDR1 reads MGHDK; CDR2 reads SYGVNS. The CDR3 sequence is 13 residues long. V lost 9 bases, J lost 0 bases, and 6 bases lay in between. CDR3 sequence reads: CASISSGANVLTF. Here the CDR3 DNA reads TGTGCCAGTATTAGCTCTGGGGCCAACGTCCTGACTTTC.